These 24 T cell receptor beta chains came from one sample sequenced in a study of long-term antiretroviral therapy in people with HIV. Survey level was the resolution at which the v3.0 immunoSEQ assay ran. Produced via immunoSEQ multiplex PCR; TCRdb's table is partial and in-frame only. The table lists roughly 34,000 clones, approximately 95% of them singletons. The specimen was unsorted PBMCs, collected around 5 years after starting antiretroviral therapy. All receptors derive from a woman aged 45-60 years with HIV.

The V and J genes are TRBV7-3 and TRBJ2-2, with TRBD1 identical over 7 bases. The length of the CDR3 is 17 residues. CDR1 SGHTA and CDR2 FQGTGA come from the germline V gene. Trimming removed 0 bases from V and 4 bases from J; junction bases left unmatched: 8. The CDR3 DNA reads TGTGCCAGCAGCTTAACTTTAGGGGGCCCGGGCACCGGGGAGCTGTTTTTT. As protein: CASSLTLGGPGTGELFF.

The chain combines TRBV27 with TRBJ2-7; 7 bases are a match to TRBD1. The CDR3 is 15 residues long. The junction had 9 bases not matched to a gene; V was cut back by 5 bases and J by 2 bases. Germline CDR1 reads MNHEY; CDR2 reads SMNVEV (reference sequence). CDR3 sequence: CASSHHRGPPYEQYF. For the CDR3, the DNA is TGTGCCAGCAGTCACCACAGGGGCCCGCCCTACGAGCAGTACTTC.

The chain couples TRBV5-1 to TRBJ1-1; D is uncertain. Looked up from germline, CDR1 is SGHRS and CDR2 is YFSETQ. The CDR3 is 16 residues long. Trimming took off 4 bases at V and 0 bases at J, with 16 bases between the two ends. In DNA, the CDR3 is TGCGCCAGCAGCAAATGGGAACGAGAAATGAACACTGAAGCTTTCTTT. Translation: CASSKWEREMNTEAFF.

For the CDR3, the DNA is TGCAGCGTTGATGAGGGTCTGAACTATGGCTACACCTTC. The encoded protein is CSVDEGLNYGYTF. This chain joins TRBV29-1 and TRBJ1-2; D is ambiguous. Trimming removed 3 bases from V and 2 bases from J, with 10 bases in between. Germline V gives CDR1 SQVTM, CDR2 ANQGSEA. This CDR3 comprises 13 residues. The full variable domain, rest sourced from reference TRBV29-1 and TRBJ1-2, is SAVISQKPSRDICQRGTSLTIQCQVDSQVTMMFWYRQQPGQSLTLIATANQGSEATYESGFVIDKFPISRPNLTFSTLTVSNMSPEDSSIYLCSVDEGLNYGYTFGSGTRLTVV.

This chain uses TRBV10-3 with TRBJ2-2; 7 nucleotides align to TRBD2. Germline V gene data show CDR1 as ENHRY and CDR2 as SYGVKD. After removal of 10 bases from V and 5 bases from J, the junction contained 7 bases not matched to a gene. This CDR3 has 13 residues. The CDR3 loop is CATTWGGTGELFF. CDR3 nucleotide sequence: TGTGCCACCACCTGGGGGGGGACCGGGGAGCTGTTTTTT.

The chain carries TRBV14 and TRBJ2-1; 12 bases fit TRBD2. Losses at the gene ends were 5 bases for V and 8 bases for J; bases not matched to a gene: 10. Germline V gene lookup returns CDR1 SGHDN and CDR2 FVKESK. There are 16 residues in the CDR3. DNA for the CDR3: TGTGCCAGCAGCAATCTAGCGGGGGGGGCTTGGGATGAGCAGTTCTTC. This encodes CASSNLAGGAWDEQFF.

The chain uses TRBV7-2 and TRBJ2-3; 7 positions match TRBD2. Trimming cost V 5 bases and J 1 base; bases outside gene matches: 12. Looked up from germline, CDR1 is SGHTA and CDR2 is FQGNSA. The CDR3 sequence is 17 residues long. CDR3 coding DNA: TGTGCCAGCAGCCCGGGGACTATCGGGAAAGGCACAGATACGCAGTATTTT. Translated: CASSPGTIGKGTDTQYF.

This chain uses TRBV14 with TRBJ1-1; 11 positions match TRBD1. The germline V gene has CDR1 SGHDN and CDR2 FVKESK. The J segment lost 4 bases and the V segment lost 4 bases, leaving 5 bases of the junction unmatched. The CDR3 consists of 15 residues. CDR3 loop: CASSPGTGGGTEAFF. The CDR3, as DNA: TGTGCCAGCAGCCCCGGGACAGGGGGGGGCACTGAAGCTTTCTTT.

This rearrangement joins TRBV7-2 to TRBJ2-2; 8 bases match TRBD2. CDR3 size: 15 residues. Germline CDR1 is SGHTA and CDR2 is FQGNSA. V was clipped by 4 bases and J by 5 bases; unmatched bases: 6. The CDR3 here is CASSWGAGETGELFF. The CDR3 coding sequence is TGTGCCAGCAGCTGGGGAGCGGGGGAGACCGGGGAGCTGTTTTTT.

This clone was detected a few times. V is TRBV27 and J is TRBJ1-2; D is ambiguous. CDR1 MNHEY and CDR2 SMNVEV come from the germline V gene (reference sequence). V dropped 7 bases and J dropped 1 base, with 13 bases sitting between them. The length of the CDR3 is 14 residues. The chain's CDR3 is CASTSSPLNYGYTF. The CDR3 coding sequence is TGTGCCAGCACCTCCTCCCCCCTTAACTATGGCTACACCTTC.

J is TRBJ2-1 and V is TRBV7-2; D not resolved. Germline CDR1 is SGHTA and CDR2 is FQGNSA. The CDR3 runs to 15 residues. V gave up 6 bases and J gave up 0 bases, with 12 bases separating them. The CDR3 region is CASRRIRSSYNEQFF. The CDR3 bases are TGTGCCAGCAGAAGGATTAGGAGCTCCTACAATGAGCAGTTCTTC.

This chain links TRBV5-1 with TRBJ1-4, with D tentatively TRBD1 (5 bases). Germline V gives CDR1 SGHRS, CDR2 YFSETQ. The CDR3 is 14 amino acids. Deletions cut 3 bases from V and 12 bases from J, with 18 bases between. The CDR3 coding sequence is TGCGCCAGCAGCTCCGGGACGCCTGGAGGTGAACTGTTTTTT. This sequence encodes CASSSGTPGGELFF.

CDR3 loop: CASSPTQETQYF. CDR3 DNA: TGTGCCAGCTCACCGACCCAAGAGACCCAGTACTTC. V is TRBV18 and J is TRBJ2-5; D is unclear. The length of the CDR3 is 12 residues. Between the trimmed V and J ends, which lost 3 bases and 1 base, there was a span of 3 bases. Germline V gene lookup returns CDR1 KGHSH and CDR2 LQKENI.

The chain recombines TRBV27 with TRBJ1-6; D is possibly TRBD1 (5 bases). Germline V gene sequence: CDR1 MNHEY, CDR2 SMNVEV (reference sequence). The ends were cut back, 4 bases at V and 11 bases at J, with 12 bases in the middle. CDR3 length: 13 residues. Written as DNA, the CDR3 is TGTGCCAGCAGTTCGCTGGGGGGTACACCCCTCCACTTT. This codes for CASSSLGGTPLHF.

This clone was found once. The chain employs TRBV6-6 and TRBJ2-5, with D possibly being TRBD1 (5 bases). CDR1 is MNHNY and CDR2 is SVGAGI in the germline V gene (reference sequence). The ends were cut back, 6 bases at V and 1 base at J, with 12 bases in the middle. The CDR3 has 14 residues. Here the CDR3 reads CASSLRQTQETQYF. CDR3 coding DNA: TGTGCCAGCAGCCTTAGACAGACCCAAGAGACCCAGTACTTC.

The chain is built from TRBV4-3 and TRBJ2-3; possibly TRBD1 for D (6 bases). The ends were cut back, 0 bases at V and 1 base at J, with 20 bases in the middle. The CDR3 runs 19 residues. Germline CDR1 LGHNA, CDR2 YSLEER. The CDR3 nucleotides read TGCGCCAGCAGCCAAGATTTACTCACCCGGAGACAGGGCACAGATACGCAGTATTTT. It encodes CASSQDLLTRRQGTDTQYF.

The genes are TRBV30 and TRBJ1-5; 8 positions match TRBD1. Looked up from germline, CDR1 is GTSNPN and CDR2 is SVGIG (reference sequence). V trimming: 2 bases; J trimming: 6 bases; junction bases outside the gene matches: 3. This CDR3 has 13 residues. CDR3 sequence reads: CAWSRQGAQPQHF. The CDR3 region has the DNA TGTGCCTGGAGTAGGCAGGGGGCTCAGCCCCAGCATTTT. Full variable domain (outside the CDR3, taken from reference TRBV30 and TRBJ1-5): SQTIHQWPATLVQPVGSPLSLECTVEGTSNPNLYWYRQAAGRGLQLLFYSVGIGQISSEVPQNLSASRPQDRQFILSSKKLLLSDSGFYLCAWSRQGAQPQHFGDGTRLSIL.

The chain carries TRBV6-1 and TRBJ2-5; the D is unclear. This CDR3 is 13 amino acids long. The germline CDR1 and CDR2 sequences are MNHNS and SASEGT. V was cut by 6 bases and J by 5 bases, with 13 bases left in between. CDR3 residues: CASSAWPPETQYF. The CDR3 coding sequence is TGTGCCAGCAGCGCCTGGCCCCCGGAGACCCAGTACTTC.

The genes are TRBV5-1 and TRBJ2-3; tentatively, D is TRBD2 (7 bases). CDR3 length equals 15 residues. Trimming removed 0 bases at V and 4 bases at J, with 12 bases between. CDR1 is SGHRS and CDR2 is YFSETQ in the germline V gene. The CDR3 reads CASSLVAGAPDTQYF. As DNA, the CDR3 is TGCGCCAGCAGCTTGGTGGCGGGGGCCCCAGATACGCAGTATTTT. Drawing the rest from reference TRBV5-1 and TRBJ2-3, the complete variable domain is KAGVTQTPRYLIKTRGQQVTLSCSPISGHRSVSWYQQTPGQGLQFLFEYFSETQRNKGNFPGRFSGRQFSNSRSEMNVSTLELGDSALYLCASSLVAGAPDTQYFGPGTRLTVL.

The chain links TRBV6-5 to TRBJ1-2, with D hard to call. The CDR3 sequence is 13 residues long. Germline CDR1 reads MNHEY; CDR2 reads SVGAGI. The V and J ends lost 3 bases and 5 bases respectively, with 10 bases between them. The CDR3 region is CASSYTIGYGYTF. The CDR3 coding sequence is TGTGCCAGCAGTTATACAATCGGTTATGGCTACACCTTC.

The CDR3 loop reads CASSFNSMNTEAFF. DNA of the CDR3: TGCGCCAGCAGCTTTAACAGTATGAACACTGAAGCTTTCTTT. The chain links TRBV5-1 to TRBJ1-1; D is undetermined. The CDR3 sequence is 14 residues long. V lost 2 bases and J lost 0, with 8 bases in between. The germline V gene has CDR1 SGHRS and CDR2 YFSETQ.

The chain recombines TRBV11-1 with TRBJ1-2; 10 nucleotides match TRBD1. This CDR3 region has 17 residues. The V segment lost 5 bases and the J segment 0 bases; nucleotides outside the gene matches: 9. The germline V gene has CDR1 SGHAT and CDR2 FQDESV (reference sequence). CDR3: CASSPSGTGVTNYGYTF. Written as DNA, the CDR3 is TGTGCCAGCAGCCCATCCGGGACAGGGGTTACTAACTATGGCTACACCTTC.

This clone appeared a single time. The genes are TRBV7-6 and TRBJ1-2, with TRBD1 matching over 11 bases. The CDR3 spans 16 residues. Germline loops: CDR1 SGHVS, CDR2 FNYEAQ. J gave up 2 bases and V 0 bases, and 2 bases lay outside the gene matches. The CDR3 DNA is TGTGCCAGCAGCTTAGCCGGGACAGGGGGAAACTATGGCTACACCTTC. This codes for CASSLAGTGGNYGYTF.

The rearrangement links TRBV10-3 to TRBJ1-3; TRBD1 is a possible D gene (5 bases). Between the trimmed V and J ends, which lost 3 bases and 2 bases, there was a span of 14 bases. The CDR3 has 16 amino acids. Per germline, CDR1 ENHRY and CDR2 SYGVKD. The CDR3 sequence is CAISDPGGDPGNTIYF. As DNA, the CDR3 is TGTGCCATCAGTGATCCGGGCGGGGACCCTGGAAACACCATATATTTT.